A selection of T cell receptor beta chains follows, all from one sample in a study of technical replicates of blood from several donors. This table comes from immunoSEQ multiplex PCR, and its TCRdb copy is limited to in-frame clones, with some not included. The sample consists of approximately 79,000 clones, around 90% of them appearing once. The sequencing sample was made of T cells isolated from PBMCs. These receptors came from a human donor in good health. Both conserved end residues are part of each CDR3. A D gene is named only where the DNA matches it firmly. Clone size is shown for a subset of rows, as once, few, many or a class of expanded clone.

clone_size d_call j_call v_call cdr3_nt cdr3_aa
. TRBD2 TRBJ2-2 TRBV7-7 TGTGCTAGCAGCCTCGGACTAGCGGGAGCGAACACCGGGGAGCTGTTTTTT CASSLGLAGANTGELFF
. . TRBJ2-3 TRBV5-6 TGTGCCAGCAGCTTGGGCGTAGATACGCAGTATTTT CASSLGVDTQYF
once TRBD1 TRBJ2-7 TRBV19 TGTGCCAGTAGCCATGACCGGGACAGGGACTACGAGCAGTACTTC CASSHDRDRDYEQYF
. TRBD2 TRBJ2-7 TRBV5-5 TGTGCCAGCAGCCTTGCAACGGGAGGGAACAACGAGCAGTACTTC CASSLATGGNNEQYF
. TRBD2 TRBJ2-1 TRBV9 TGTGCCAGCAGCGTAGTGGCTAGCGGGGACAATGAGCAGTTCTTC CASSVVASGDNEQFF
. TRBD1 TRBJ2-7 TRBV6-6 TGTGCCAGCAGTGTAATGGACAGGGAAGGCGAGCAGTACTTC CASSVMDREGEQYF
. TRBD1 TRBJ2-1 TRBV2 TGTGCCAGCAGCGTCCGGACAGGGGGTAATGAGCAGTTCTTC CASSVRTGGNEQFF
. TRBD1 TRBJ2-5 TRBV5-4 TGTGCCAGCAGCCGTACAGGGGACCAAGAGACCCAGTACTTC CASSRTGDQETQYF
. TRBD1 TRBJ1-2 TRBV28 TGTGCCAGCGGTCTAGACAGGGGGCTTGGCTACACCTTC CASGLDRGLGYTF
. . TRBJ2-2 TRBV27 TGTGCCAGCAGTTGGAGAACTAGCGGGGAGCTGTTTTTT CASSWRTSGELFF
. TRBD1 TRBJ2-7 TRBV7-9 TGTGCCAGCAGCTTGGGACAGGGTTCTCCCGAGCAGTACTTC CASSLGQGSPEQYF
. TRBD2 TRBJ2-7 TRBV7-9 TGTGCCAGCAGCTTAGGTGGTAGCGGGAGTAGGTACGAGCAGTACTTC CASSLGGSGSRYEQYF
once TRBD1 TRBJ1-1 TRBV19 TGTGCCAGTACCTCCGGGGGACAGGGAAAAGAAGCTTTCTTT CASTSGGQGKEAFF
once . TRBJ1-1 TRBV5-8 TGTGCCAGCAGCGGAGTGGCCCCAATTAACACTGAAGCTTTCTTT CASSGVAPINTEAFF
once . TRBJ1-1 TRBV6-1 TGTGCCAGCAGTGAAGGGGTCGGGGTCACTGAAGCTTTCTTT CASSEGVGVTEAFF
. TRBD2 TRBJ2-7 TRBV25-1 TGTGCCAGCAGTGATTCGGGGGGTACGGACTACGAGCAGTACTTC CASSDSGGTDYEQYF
few . TRBJ2-7 TRBV9 TGTGCCAGCAGCGTAGCTGCTGGAGCGGATACCTACGAGCAGTACTTC CASSVAAGADTYEQYF
. TRBD2 TRBJ2-1 TRBV9 TGTGCCAGCAGCGGGGGGACTAGCGGCTACAATGAGCAGTTCTTC CASSGGTSGYNEQFF
. TRBD2 TRBJ2-1 TRBV11-2 TGTGCCAGCAGCTTAACTAGCGGACATAGCGATGAGCAGTTCTTC CASSLTSGHSDEQFF
. . TRBJ1-1 TRBV27 TGTGCCAGCAGTTTATCGTCGGGGGGCTACACTGAAGCTTTCTTT CASSLSSGGYTEAFF
. . TRBJ2-3 TRBV4-2 TGTGCCAGCAGCCAAGATATGGCGGGCGACCACACAGATACGCAGTATTTT CASSQDMAGDHTDTQYF
. TRBD1 TRBJ2-1 TRBV6-5 TGTGCCAGCAGTTACTCGAGAAGGGACAGGTCGTTCTTC CASSYSRRDRSFF
. . TRBJ2-5 TRBV9 TGTGCCAGCAGCGCCCGGGGAGAGACCCAGTACTTC CASSARGETQYF
. TRBD2 TRBJ2-2 TRBV29-1 TGCAGCGCAGGGACTAGCGGGAGTAACACCGGGGAGCTGTTTTTT CSAGTSGSNTGELFF
. TRBD2 TRBJ2-7 TRBV6-1 TGTGCCAGCAGTATGACTAGCGCCGGCTCCTACGAGCAGTACTTC CASSMTSAGSYEQYF
. . TRBJ2-1 TRBV9 TGTGCCAGCAGCCAAGGGGGGAGGGCCCGGAATGAGCAGTTCTTC CASSQGGRARNEQFF
once TRBD2 TRBJ2-3 TRBV11-3 TGTGCCAGCAGCTCTTCTTTTAGCGGGAGGGCAGATACGCAGTATTTT CASSSSFSGRADTQYF
. . TRBJ1-1 TRBV27 TGTGCCAGCAGTTTAACCCCAGGGTTCACTGAAGCTTTCTTT CASSLTPGFTEAFF
. TRBD2 TRBJ2-7 TRBV4-1 TGCGCCAGCAGCCCTACTAGCGACCTAGGCGAGCAGTACTTC CASSPTSDLGEQYF
. TRBD1 TRBJ1-3 TRBV30 TGTGCCTGGAGTGAATGGACAGGGGACTTCCTCTCTGGAAACACCATATATTTT CAWSEWTGDFLSGNTIYF
. . TRBJ1-5 TRBV19 TGTGCCAGTACCCCTACCGGGACTTTCAGCAATCAGCCCCAGCATTTT CASTPTGTFSNQPQHF
. TRBD1 TRBJ2-7 TRBV28 TGTGCCAGCAGTTTCAGGGGGATGGGAGAGCAGTACTTC CASSFRGMGEQYF
. TRBD1 TRBJ1-1 TRBV7-9 TGTGCCAGCAGCTTAGGGCAGGGGGCGAACACTGAAGCTTTCTTT CASSLGQGANTEAFF
once . TRBJ2-7 TRBV11-3 TGTGCCAGCAGCTTAGTTGCAGGGCCCTACGAGCAGTACTTC CASSLVAGPYEQYF
. . TRBJ2-5 TRBV30 TGTGCCTGGAGTCCTTCGCACGGGACCCAGTACTTC CAWSPSHGTQYF
. . TRBJ2-7 TRBV5-4 TGTGCCAGCAGCTCCGACTATCCGGGAATTTACGAGCAGTACTTC CASSSDYPGIYEQYF
. TRBD1 TRBJ2-7 TRBV29-1 TGCAGCGTCGGGACAGGCCGCGAGCAGTACTTC CSVGTGREQYF
. . TRBJ2-7 TRBV11-3 TGTGCCAGCAGCTTTAACTTGGACGAGCAGTACTTC CASSFNLDEQYF
. . TRBJ2-1 TRBV2 TGTGCCAGCAGTGAACAGGGTACCTACAATGAGCAGTTCTTC CASSEQGTYNEQFF
. . TRBJ2-7 TRBV4-2 TGTGCCAGCAGCCAAGTACTAGTTTCCTACGAGCAGTACTTC CASSQVLVSYEQYF
. . TRBJ1-4 TRBV5-6 TGTGCCAGCAGCACGGGCGGGAGTGAAAAACTGTTTTTT CASSTGGSEKLFF
. TRBD2 TRBJ2-5 TRBV10-2 TGCGCCAGCAGTGATCCGGGGGGGAGGGACCAGTACTTC CASSDPGGRDQYF
. . TRBJ2-1 TRBV5-1 TGCGCCAGCAGCTTGGCTTTAGGAGAATCCAATGAGCAGTTCTTC CASSLALGESNEQFF
. . TRBJ2-3 TRBV27 TGTGCCAGCAGTGGAGGCGTCGTAGTAGGAGATACGCAGTATTTT CASSGGVVVGDTQYF
. TRBD1 TRBJ1-5 TRBV4-3 TGCGCCAGCAGCCCCCACAGGGGGCAAGGGGGTCAGCCCCAGCATTTT CASSPHRGQGGQPQHF
. . TRBJ1-4 TRBV18 TGTGCCAGCTCACCAACCGGGGGAGAGGAAAAACTGTTTTTT CASSPTGGEEKLFF
. . TRBJ2-5 TRBV25-1 TGTGCCAGCAGTGAACCCCTCGTTCGGGGACTGCAAGAGACCCAGTACTTC CASSEPLVRGLQETQYF
. TRBD2 TRBJ2-4 TRBV27 TGTGCCAGCAGTAAAGGACTAGCGGCAGCAGCCAAAAACATTCAGTACTTC CASSKGLAAAAKNIQYF
. TRBD2 TRBJ2-3 TRBV11-2 TGTGCCAGCAGCTTGCTAGCGGGAGGGACAGATACGCAGTATTTT CASSLLAGGTDTQYF
. TRBD1 TRBJ2-1 TRBV15 TGTGCCACCAGCGTACGAATCGGGACAGGCTACAATGAGCAGTTCTTC CATSVRIGTGYNEQFF
. . TRBJ2-1 TRBV29-1 TGCAGCGTTGTTACTACCTCGAGCTCCTACAATGAGCAGTTCTTC CSVVTTSSSYNEQFF
. TRBD1 TRBJ2-3 TRBV29-1 TGCAGCGTTGAAAAGCGAGGGACAGACCCTAGCACAGATACGCAGTATTTT CSVEKRGTDPSTDTQYF